Following are 9 T cell receptor beta chains from one sample sequenced in a study of monozygotic twins with inflammatory bowel disease. After re-calling the 5' RACE reads, TCRdb lists one entry per CDR3 protein, DNA absent. The sample data list 300,000 to 350,000 distinct CDR3 sequences. The sequencing sample was made of blood. These receptor sequences come from a human donor with ulcerative colitis or Crohn's disease, or a healthy co-twin of an affected twin (not recorded which).

This chain uses TRBV6-1 with TRBJ1-6; TCRdb reports TRBD1, a call that lacks DNA to check it against. The CDR3 is 15 amino acids. Germline-derived CDR1 and CDR2 are MNHNS and SASEGT. CDR3 in amino acids: CASPSTGTDNSPLHF.

This chain uses TRBV5-8 with TRBJ2-2; there is no DNA to check the TCRdb D call of TRBD1. The CDR3 has 15 residues. Germline V gene lookup returns CDR1 SGHTS and CDR2 YDEGEE. The CDR3: CATRRRGQYTGELFF.

The chain joins TRBV21-1 to TRBJ2-3; the D gene TCRdb calls, TRBD2, cannot be checked with no DNA. TRBV21-1 is termed a pseudogene. The CDR3 sequence is 16 residues long. CDR3 residues: CASTPLSGGRTDTQYF.

CDR3 in amino acids: CASSLTRTAYNSPLHF. This chain connects TRBV7-2 to TRBJ1-6; TCRdb picks TRBD1, but there is no DNA to check that call. Germline V gene data show CDR1 as SGHTA and CDR2 as FQGNSA. The CDR3 is 16 residues long.

The genes are TRBV12-3 or TRBV12-4 and TRBJ2-5; TCRdb proposes TRBD1, but this gene call is untestable without DNA. The CDR3 sequence is 14 residues long. CDR3 region: CASSPGTGQETQYF.

The gene calls are TRBV30 and TRBJ2-7; TCRdb's D call, TRBD2, is unchecked because there is no DNA. Germline V CDR1 and CDR2: GTSNPN, SVGIG (reference sequence). The CDR3 contains 13 residues. Here the CDR3 reads CAWSPGRDHEQYF.

The chain joins TRBV11-2 to TRBJ1-1; TCRdb reports TRBD1, a call that lacks DNA to check it against. The CDR3 is 19 residues long. Per the germline V gene, CDR1 is SGHAT and CDR2 is FQNNGV. The CDR3 protein is CASSLGGPGGWFVNTEAFF.

The J gene is TRBJ2-2, the V gene TRBV4-3; TCRdb returns TRBD1, unconfirmable since there is no DNA. This CDR3 is built from 20 residues. The V gene's germline CDR1 is LGHNA and CDR2 YSLEER. CDR3 sequence reads: CASSQGARWGQRTNTGELFF.

The chain couples TRBV6-1 to TRBJ1-1; the D call from TCRdb, TRBD1, cannot be confirmed without DNA. CDR3 length: 16 amino acids. Per germline, CDR1 MNHNS and CDR2 SASEGT. Here the CDR3 reads CASSEARWTGATEAFF.